This T cell receptor (beta chain) was profiled in a study of OX40 agonist ivuxolimab in advanced cancers. Study summary: Among those treated, three patients had partial responses, one with hepatocellular carcinoma and two with cutaneous melanoma.

Overall study findings and caveats: At 0.1 to 3.0 mg/kg, CD4+ and CD8+ blood T cells expanded clonally by week 6.

CDR1 SGHRS and CDR2 YFSETQ come from the germline V gene. The CDR3 runs to 14 residues. V was cut by 4 bases and J by 6 bases, with 15 bases left in between. About this clone itself: Antigen: not known.

The assay was immunoSEQ multiplex PCR, and TCRdb's table has in-frame clones only and misses some. Among under 85,000 clones listed, 90% were seen once. The genes are TRBV5-1 and TRBJ2-3; D unclear. The receptor was derived from an adult with an advanced solid tumor such as melanoma, head and neck, liver or kidney cancer. This sample comprised CD4+ or CD8+ T cells sorted from blood, obtained in a trial of the OX40 agonist ivuxolimab. CDR3 residues: CASSPGRAPDTQYF. The CDR3 DNA reads as TGCGCCAGCAGCCCTGGACGGGCCCCGGATACGCAGTATTTT.